This is a list of T cell receptor beta chains from one sample in a study of naive and memory T cell subsets. One entry per CDR3 protein, called by TCRdb with MiXCR from the UMI-ligation and nested PCR reads. Of about 160,000 distinct CDR3 sequences listed, roughly 23% were seen once; the top ten hold around 0.097%. Sequenced input: naive CD4+ T cells from blood. These TCRs come from a human donor in good health. The conserved cysteine and the conserved F or W are not part of the CDR3 here. The D gene is left open where the match is weak.

V: TRBV20-1; D: TRBD1; CDR3: SAIQGAINEQF
V: TRBV27; D: TRBD2; CDR3: ASSLTSKRETNEQF
V: TRBV10-3; D: TRBD2; CDR3: AMGTSGTGELF
V: TRBV12-3/TRBV12-4; D: -; CDR3: ASSLLSGGKSEQF
V: TRBV9; D: -; CDR3: ASSFLSGRATGWDGYT
V: TRBV11-2; D: -; CDR3: ASSFKRTGASGNTIY
V: TRBV6-5; D: -; CDR3: ASSYLPLNTEAF
V: TRBV7-2; D: -; CDR3: ASSFTRDQETQY
V: TRBV7-2; D: TRBD2; CDR3: ASSHGTSGTYEQY
V: TRBV20-1; D: TRBD2; CDR3: SAKRSGGLVGPQF
V: TRBV7-2; D: TRBD1; CDR3: ASKDRARYGYT
V: TRBV7-2; D: TRBD1; CDR3: ASSPVLGQGSATQY
V: TRBV7-6; D: TRBD2; CDR3: ASSPLSGRAENEQF
V: TRBV11-3; D: -; CDR3: ASSLSFRDTQY
V: TRBV20-1; D: -; CDR3: SGAGTPSTGSYNEQF
V: TRBV27; D: -; CDR3: ATLRRQSGGETQY
V: TRBV6-5; D: -; CDR3: ASSYLTRANTGELF
V: TRBV7-2; D: -; CDR3: ASSLRGLVVETQY
V: TRBV5-5; D: -; CDR3: ASSFSGISTYEQY
V: TRBV6-2/TRBV6-3; D: -; CDR3: ASSYSGRTDTEAF
V: TRBV18; D: TRBD2; CDR3: ASSLLGGDLDEQY
V: TRBV3-1; D: TRBD2; CDR3: ASSPYDSGRAQNIQY
V: TRBV6-1; D: -; CDR3: ASSPRPDEQF
V: TRBV6-5; D: TRBD1; CDR3: ASRRDRVGSTDTQY
V: TRBV11-2; D: -; CDR3: ASSLQDTPLYEQY
V: TRBV28; D: TRBD1; CDR3: ASSSIARRTGFSYEQY
V: TRBV20-1; D: TRBD2; CDR3: SASDPMLAGVETQY